What follows are 15 T cell receptor beta chains derived from one specimen sequenced in a study of cytomegalovirus exposure and HLA in healthy donors. Primers for the PCR totalled 60 Vbeta and 13 Jbeta. The data were produced by immunoSEQ multiplex PCR, yet TCRdb's version contains in-frame clones alone and is incomplete. The table has about 130,000 clones, less than 80% seen once; the top ten hold 6% to 8.5%. Material: PBMCs. All receptors derive from a man between 40 and 49 years old in good health and CMV-seropositive.

CDR3 sequence: CASTVRRGIGDEQYF. CDR3 coding DNA: TGTGCCAGCACTGTAAGGAGGGGTATAGGGGACGAGCAGTACTTC. The rearrangement uses TRBV7-8 and TRBJ2-7, with D maybe TRBD2 (6 bases). CDR1 and CDR2 (germline): SGHVS, FQNEAQ. Trimming removed 7 bases from V and 5 bases from J, with 21 bases in between. The CDR3 sequence is 15 residues long.

CDR3 amino acids: CASSLGGDRAQETQYF. The CDR3 region has the DNA TGCGCCAGCAGCTTGGGAGGGGACAGGGCGCAAGAGACCCAGTACTTC. The J gene is TRBJ2-5, the V gene TRBV5-1; 9 nucleotides match TRBD1. V shed 0 bases, J shed 2 bases, and the junction held 5 bases outside the gene matches. CDR3 length equals 16 residues. CDR1 SGHRS and CDR2 YFSETQ come from the germline V gene.

The chain couples TRBV7-9 to TRBJ2-7; D not certain. V was clipped by 2 bases and J by 1 base, with 3 bases between them. Germline V gene data show CDR1 as SEHNR and CDR2 as FQNEAQ (reference sequence). The CDR3 consists of 12 residues. The CDR3 sequence: CASSLPSYEQYF. The DNA of the CDR3 is TGTGCCAGCAGCTTACCTTCCTACGAGCAGTACTTC.

The gene calls are TRBV5-1 and TRBJ2-2, with D possibly matching TRBD1 (7 bases). The CDR3 extends over 16 amino acids. The V end lost 0 bases, the J end lost 4 bases, and 13 bases lay between the germline ends. In germline, CDR1 is SGHRS, CDR2 YFSETQ. The CDR3 region is CASSLATQGGTGELFF. The CDR3 DNA sequence: TGCGCCAGCAGCTTGGCCACCCAGGGGGGCACCGGGGAGCTGTTTTTT.

The chain links TRBV4-2 to TRBJ2-1; TRBD1 agrees at 12 bases. This CDR3 contains 17 residues. Trimming removed 2 bases from V and 7 bases from J; junction bases left unmatched: 9. Germline CDR1 reads LGHNA; CDR2 reads YNFKEQ. The CDR3 sequence is CASSQRVPGQGANEQFF. The CDR3 DNA is TGTGCCAGCAGCCAAAGGGTTCCGGGACAGGGGGCTAATGAGCAGTTCTTC.

This clone was observed a few times. The rearrangement uses TRBV6-5 and TRBJ2-7; 7 nucleotides agree with TRBD2. The CDR3 has 14 amino acids. CDR1 MNHEY and CDR2 SVGAGI come from the germline V gene. Losses at the gene ends were 2 bases for V and 4 bases for J; bases not matched to a gene: 5. This CDR3 is CASSYGGSGYEQYF. CDR3 coding DNA: TGTGCCAGCAGTTACGGCGGGAGCGGGTACGAGCAGTACTTC.

As regards this clone: Within the sample, other DNA sequences also encode this same CDR3. CDR3 region: CASSPLQGHNSPLHF. The CDR3 DNA sequence: TGTGCCAGCTCGCCTTTACAGGGACATAATTCACCCCTCCACTTT. This chain uses TRBV18 with TRBJ1-6, with D perhaps matching TRBD1 (6 bases). V was trimmed by 6 bases and J by 5 bases, leaving 14 bases between them. CDR1 KGHSH and CDR2 LQKENI come from the germline V gene. The CDR3 is 15 amino acids.

The chain uses TRBV16 and TRBJ2-1; the D is unclear. In germline, CDR1 is KGHSY, CDR2 FQNENV. The V and J ends lost 1 base and 10 bases respectively, with 17 bases between them. This CDR3 has 15 residues. The CDR3 reads CASSQLSIEDGEQFF. The DNA for the CDR3 is TGTGCCAGCAGCCAATTAAGCATTGAGGATGGAGAGCAGTTCTTC.

The rearrangement joins TRBV6-1 to TRBJ2-1; unclear D gene. V lost 2 bases and J 6 bases, leaving 8 bases between the germline ends. CDR3 length: 13 residues. In germline, CDR1 is MNHNS, CDR2 SASEGT. CDR3: CASSEPPVNEQFF. The CDR3 DNA reads as TGTGCCAGCAGTGAACCACCAGTCAATGAGCAGTTCTTC.

This chain connects TRBV7-2 to TRBJ2-1; TRBD1 aligns across 10 bases. From germline, CDR1 is SGHTA and CDR2 FQGNSA. The CDR3 consists of 18 residues. V lost 5 bases and J lost 3; bases outside the gene matches: 13. CDR3 DNA sequence: TGTGCCAGCAGCCCTCAGCGGGACAGGGGTTTATTCTACAATGAGCAGTTCTTC. This gives the protein CASSPQRDRGLFYNEQFF.

The gene calls are TRBV7-8 and TRBJ2-3; D unresolved. V lost 5 bases and J lost 2, with 14 bases in between. The germline CDR1 and CDR2 sequences are SGHVS and FQNEAQ. CDR3 size: 15 residues. CDR3 region: CASSPLELLTDTQYF. For the CDR3, the DNA is TGTGCCAGCAGCCCTTTAGAACTCCTCACAGATACGCAGTATTTT.

The rearrangement links TRBV6-6 to TRBJ1-5; D unclear. The CDR3 runs to 15 residues. Trimming stripped 2 bases from V and 6 bases from J, with 14 bases between. Germline V gene data show CDR1 as MNHNY and CDR2 as SVGAGI (reference sequence). CDR3 DNA: TGTGCCAGCAGTTACCTCGGGCCAGAGGGTCAGCCCCAGCATTTT. This encodes CASSYLGPEGQPQHF.

The rearrangement uses TRBV5-1 and TRBJ1-1; D perhaps matches TRBD1 (6 bases). The V and J ends lost 4 bases and 0 bases respectively, with 13 bases between them. The CDR3 contains 15 residues. Per the germline V gene, CDR1 is SGHRS and CDR2 is YFSETQ. The CDR3 region is CASSPAGEMNTEAFF. The CDR3 nucleotides read TGCGCCAGCAGCCCCGCAGGGGAAATGAACACTGAAGCTTTCTTT.

This clone has a handful of counts. The chain is built from TRBV29-1 and TRBJ2-5, with a weak D call TRBD1 (6 bases). This CDR3 has 14 residues. Germline V CDR1 and CDR2: SQVTM, ANQGSEA. V was cut by 3 bases and J by 5 bases, with 16 bases left in between. The CDR3 spells CSVEGQGTAETQYF. Written as DNA, the CDR3 is TGCAGCGTTGAGGGGCAGGGGACGGCGGAGACCCAGTACTTC.

The V and J genes are TRBV28 and TRBJ1-5; D is ambiguous. This CDR3 is built from 13 residues. V lost 6 bases and J lost 5, with 11 bases in between. Germline CDR1 MDHEN, CDR2 SYDVKM. The chain's CDR3 is CASRLRKDQPQHF. CDR3 bases: TGTGCCAGCAGGCTCAGGAAGGATCAGCCCCAGCATTTT.